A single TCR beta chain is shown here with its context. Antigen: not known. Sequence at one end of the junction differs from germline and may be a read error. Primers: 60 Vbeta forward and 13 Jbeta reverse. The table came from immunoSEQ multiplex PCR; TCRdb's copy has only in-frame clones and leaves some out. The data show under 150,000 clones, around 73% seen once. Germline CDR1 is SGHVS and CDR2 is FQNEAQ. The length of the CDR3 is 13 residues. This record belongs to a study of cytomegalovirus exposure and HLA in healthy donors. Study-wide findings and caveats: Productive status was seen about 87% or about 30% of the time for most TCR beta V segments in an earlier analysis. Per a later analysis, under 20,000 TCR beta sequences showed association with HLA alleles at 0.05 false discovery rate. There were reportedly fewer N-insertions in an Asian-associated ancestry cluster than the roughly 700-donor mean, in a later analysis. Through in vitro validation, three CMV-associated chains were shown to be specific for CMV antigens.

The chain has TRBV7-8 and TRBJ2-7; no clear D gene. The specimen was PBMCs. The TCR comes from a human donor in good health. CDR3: CASSLAGSAGWNF. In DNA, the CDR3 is TGTGCCAGCAGCTTAGCCGGCAGCGCCGGGTGGAACTTC. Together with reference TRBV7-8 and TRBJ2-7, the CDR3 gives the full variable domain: GAGVSQSPRYKVAKRGQDVALRCDPISGHVSLFWYQQALGQGPEFLTYFQNEAQLDKSGLPSDRFFAERPEGSVSTLKIQRTQQEDSAVYLCASSLAGSAGWNFGPGTRLTVT.